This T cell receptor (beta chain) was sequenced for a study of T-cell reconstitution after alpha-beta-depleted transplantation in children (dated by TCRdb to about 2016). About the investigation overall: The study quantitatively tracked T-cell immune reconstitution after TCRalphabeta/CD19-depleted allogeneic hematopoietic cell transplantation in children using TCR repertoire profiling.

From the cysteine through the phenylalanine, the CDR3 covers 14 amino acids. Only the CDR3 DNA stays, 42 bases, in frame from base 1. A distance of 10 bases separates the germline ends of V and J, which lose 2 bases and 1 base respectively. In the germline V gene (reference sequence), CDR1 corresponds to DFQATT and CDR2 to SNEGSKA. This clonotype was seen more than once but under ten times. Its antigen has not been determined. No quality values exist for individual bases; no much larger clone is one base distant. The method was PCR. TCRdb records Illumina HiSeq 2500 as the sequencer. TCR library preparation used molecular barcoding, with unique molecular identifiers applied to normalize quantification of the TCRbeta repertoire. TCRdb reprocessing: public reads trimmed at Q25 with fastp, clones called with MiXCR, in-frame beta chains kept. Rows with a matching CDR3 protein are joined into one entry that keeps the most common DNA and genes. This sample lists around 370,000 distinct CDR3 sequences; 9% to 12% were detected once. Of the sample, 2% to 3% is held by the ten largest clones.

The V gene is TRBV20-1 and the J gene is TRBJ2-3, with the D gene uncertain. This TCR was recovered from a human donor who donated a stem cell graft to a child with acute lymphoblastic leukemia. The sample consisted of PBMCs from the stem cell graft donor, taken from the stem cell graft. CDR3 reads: CSARPHVGTDTQYF. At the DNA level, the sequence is TGCAGTGCTAGACCCCACGTAGGCACAGATACGCAGTATTTT.